Presented here are 12 T cell receptor beta chains from one specimen sequenced in a study of blood T cell repertoires in COVID-19. The repertoire was sequenced with immunoSEQ multiplex PCR; TCRdb's copy has only in-frame clones and lacks some. The sample consists of roughly 200,000 clones, roughly four fifths of them appearing once. The sequenced sample was peripheral blood. The source is a man in his fifties with active or convalescent COVID-19.

The J gene is TRBJ2-2, the V gene TRBV4-1; tentative D call: TRBD1 (5 bases). Trimming stripped 1 base from V and 7 bases from J, with 10 bases between. Germline CDR1 and CDR2: MGHRA and YSYEKL. The CDR3 extends over 14 amino acids. Here the CDR3 reads CASSQGGEGGELFF. CDR3 nucleotides: TGCGCCAGCAGCCAAGGGGGCGAAGGCGGGGAGCTGTTTTTT.

This clone appeared a single time. The V and J genes are TRBV15 and TRBJ1-4; a possible D gene is TRBD1 (6 bases). V lost 3 bases to trimming and J lost 5 bases, with 13 bases between them. The CDR3 extends over 15 amino acids. Germline V gene lookup returns CDR1 LNHNV and CDR2 YYDKDF (reference sequence). CDR3 coding DNA: TGTGCCACCAGCAGGGACTTTAGGGGGAATGAAAAACTGTTTTTT. It yields the protein CATSRDFRGNEKLFF.

The chain employs TRBV19 and TRBJ1-1; TRBD1 aligns across 12 bases. V dropped 9 bases and J dropped 2; count of bases not matched to a gene: 7. The length of the CDR3 is 15 residues. Per germline, CDR1 LNHDA and CDR2 SQIVND (reference sequence). The CDR3 loop is CARWGQGAINTEAFF. Here the CDR3 DNA reads TGTGCCAGATGGGGACAGGGGGCCATCAACACTGAAGCTTTCTTT.

The chain couples TRBV28 to TRBJ1-2; D gene unclear. There are 12 residues in the CDR3. V was trimmed by 6 bases and J by 4 bases, leaving 9 bases between them. The germline gives CDR1 MDHEN, CDR2 SYDVKM. The CDR3 DNA reads TGTGCCAGCAGAACCGGTCCCTATGGCTACACCTTC. It codes for CASRTGPYGYTF.

The chain employs TRBV12-3 or TRBV12-4 and TRBJ1-4; D gene unclear. With 3 bases removed from V and 8 bases from J, the gap between germline ends came to 4 bases. This CDR3 contains 11 residues. CDR3 protein: CASSFQEKLFF. In DNA, the CDR3 is TGTGCCAGCAGTTTTCAAGAAAAACTGTTTTTT.

This clone has ten or more counts. In DNA, the CDR3 is TGTGCCAGTCAAGAGTGGACAGCTGGGAGCACCGGGGAGCTGTTTTTT. Translated, it gives CASQEWTAGSTGELFF. The V gene is TRBV19, the J gene TRBJ2-2; a possible D gene is TRBD1 (6 bases). The CDR3 runs 16 residues. Per the germline V gene, CDR1 is LNHDA and CDR2 is SQIVND (reference sequence). The V end was cut by 8 bases, the J end by 4 bases, with 20 bases between.

This chain uses TRBV20-1 with TRBJ2-1; D unresolved. Germline V gene data show CDR1 as DFQATT and CDR2 as SNEGSKA (reference sequence). The V end was cut by 3 bases, the J end by 8 bases, with 14 bases between. The CDR3 totals 13 residues. The CDR3 region has the DNA TGCAGTGCTAGTCACCCTAGATATCATGAGCAGTTCTTC. It yields the protein CSASHPRYHEQFF.

The J gene is TRBJ2-7, the V gene TRBV21-1; the table's D call of TRBD2 was not tested on the DNA. TRBV21-1 is shown as a pseudogene. The CDR3 totals 15 residues. CDR3 in amino acids: CASSKLGGGPYEQYF. In DNA form, the CDR3 reads TGTGCCAGCAGCAAATTGGGGGGGGGCCCCTACGAGCAGTACTTC.

This chain uses TRBV7-7 with TRBJ2-1, with 7 positions matching TRBD1. Germline loops: CDR1 SSHAT, CDR2 FNYEAQ (reference sequence). There are 16 residues in the CDR3. This CDR3 is CDDCMIGGAFPNEQFF. As DNA, the CDR3 is TGTGACGATTGCATGATAGGGGGCGCTTTCCCTAATGAGCAGTTCTTC.

The chain combines TRBV21-1 with TRBJ2-7; TRBD1 is the table's D call, not checked against the DNA. TRBV21-1 is listed as a pseudogene. This CDR3 contains 14 residues. The CDR3 coding sequence is TGTGCCAGCAGCAAGGCGGACAGGGCCTACGAGCAGTACTTC. Protein: CASSKADRAYEQYF.

This clone has a handful of counts. The rearrangement uses TRBV7-2 and TRBJ2-2; unclear D gene. Between the trimmed V and J ends, which lost 2 bases and 8 bases, there was a span of 9 bases. The CDR3 consists of 13 residues. Germline V gene data show CDR1 as SGHTA and CDR2 as FQGNSA. CDR3 in amino acids: CASSLSLPGELFF. The CDR3 DNA follows: TGTGCCAGCAGCTTATCTCTTCCTGGGGAGCTGTTTTTT.

V is TRBV28 and J is TRBJ2-2; D is possibly TRBD1 (6 bases). CDR3 size: 13 residues. The germline V gene has CDR1 MDHEN and CDR2 SYDVKM. V was trimmed by 4 bases and J by 7 bases, leaving 10 bases between them. In nucleotides, the CDR3 is TGTGCCAGCAGTTCGGACAGACACGGGGAGCTGTTTTTT. The encoded protein is CASSSDRHGELFF.